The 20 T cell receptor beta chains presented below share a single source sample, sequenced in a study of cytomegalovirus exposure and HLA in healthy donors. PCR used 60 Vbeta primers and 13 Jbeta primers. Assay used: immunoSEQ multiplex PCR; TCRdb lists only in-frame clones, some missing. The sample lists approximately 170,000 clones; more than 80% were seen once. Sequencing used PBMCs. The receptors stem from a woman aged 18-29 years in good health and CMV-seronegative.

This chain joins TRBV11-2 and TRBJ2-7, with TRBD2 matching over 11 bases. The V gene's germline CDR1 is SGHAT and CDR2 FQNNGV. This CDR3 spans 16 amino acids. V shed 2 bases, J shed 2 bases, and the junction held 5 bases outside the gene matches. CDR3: CASSLYGTSGAYEQYF. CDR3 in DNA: TGTGCCAGCAGCTTATACGGGACTAGCGGAGCCTACGAGCAGTACTTC.

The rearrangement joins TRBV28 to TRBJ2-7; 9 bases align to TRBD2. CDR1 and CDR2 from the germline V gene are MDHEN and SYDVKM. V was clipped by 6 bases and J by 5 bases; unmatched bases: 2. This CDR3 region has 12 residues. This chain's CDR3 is CASSGLAHEQYF. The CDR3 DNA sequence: TGTGCCAGCAGCGGACTAGCGCACGAGCAGTACTTC.

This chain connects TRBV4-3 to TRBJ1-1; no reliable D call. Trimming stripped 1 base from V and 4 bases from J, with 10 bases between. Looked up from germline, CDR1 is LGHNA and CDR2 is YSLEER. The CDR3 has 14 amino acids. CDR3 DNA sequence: TGCGCCAGCAGCCAAGTGGTGTCGAGCACTGAAGCTTTCTTT. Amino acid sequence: CASSQVVSSTEAFF.

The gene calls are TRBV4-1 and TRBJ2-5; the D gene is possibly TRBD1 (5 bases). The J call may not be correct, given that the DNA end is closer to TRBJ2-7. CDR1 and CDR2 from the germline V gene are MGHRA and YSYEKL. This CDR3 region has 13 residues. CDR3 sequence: CASSHGAIYEQYF. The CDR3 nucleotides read TGCGCCAGCAGCCATGGGGCCATCTACGAGCAGTACTTC.

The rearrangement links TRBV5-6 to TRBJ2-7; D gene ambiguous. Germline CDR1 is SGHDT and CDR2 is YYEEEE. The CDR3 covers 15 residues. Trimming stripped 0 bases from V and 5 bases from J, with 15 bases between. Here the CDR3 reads CASSLGVTGRNEQYF. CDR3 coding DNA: TGTGCCAGCAGCTTGGGAGTGACGGGTCGGAACGAGCAGTACTTC.

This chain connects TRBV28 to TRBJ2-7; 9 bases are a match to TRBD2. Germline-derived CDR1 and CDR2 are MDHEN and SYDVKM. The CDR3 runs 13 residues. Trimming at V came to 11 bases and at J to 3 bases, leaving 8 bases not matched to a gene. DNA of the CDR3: TGTGCCGCATTTGGGACTAGCAGCTACGAGCAGTACTTC. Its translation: CAAFGTSSYEQYF.

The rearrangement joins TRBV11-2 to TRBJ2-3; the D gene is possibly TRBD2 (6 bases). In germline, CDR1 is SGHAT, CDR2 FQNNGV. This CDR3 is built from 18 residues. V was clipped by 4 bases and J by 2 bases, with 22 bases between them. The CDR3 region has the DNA TGTGCCAGCAGCTCCATCGGGGGTGCAAGGCCATTCACAGATACGCAGTATTTT. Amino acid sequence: CASSSIGGARPFTDTQYF.

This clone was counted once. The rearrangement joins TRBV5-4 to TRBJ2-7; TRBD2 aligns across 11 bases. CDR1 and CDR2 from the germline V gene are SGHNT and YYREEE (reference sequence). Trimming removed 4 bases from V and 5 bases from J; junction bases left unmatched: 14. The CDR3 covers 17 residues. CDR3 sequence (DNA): TGTGCCAGCAGCGCGACTAGCGGGATCCCTCAGGTCCACGAGCAGTACTTC. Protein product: CASSATSGIPQVHEQYF. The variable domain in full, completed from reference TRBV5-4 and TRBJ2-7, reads ETGVTQSPTHLIKTRGQQVTLRCSSQSGHNTVSWYQQALGQGPQFIFQYYREEENGRGNFPPRFSGLQFPNYSSELNVNALELDDSALYLCASSATSGIPQVHEQYFGPGTRLTVT.

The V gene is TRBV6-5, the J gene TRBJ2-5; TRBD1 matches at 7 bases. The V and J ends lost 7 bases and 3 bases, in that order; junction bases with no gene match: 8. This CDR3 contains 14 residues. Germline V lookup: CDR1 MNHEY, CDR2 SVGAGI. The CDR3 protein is CASNQQGPEETQYF. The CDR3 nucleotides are TGTGCCAGCAACCAACAGGGGCCTGAAGAGACCCAGTACTTC.

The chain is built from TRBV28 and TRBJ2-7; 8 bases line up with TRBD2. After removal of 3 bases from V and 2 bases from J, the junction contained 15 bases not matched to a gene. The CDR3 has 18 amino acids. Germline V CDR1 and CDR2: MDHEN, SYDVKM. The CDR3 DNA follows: TGTGCCAGCAGTTTTTTCGGGAGCCGGGGGACTAGTGCCTACGAGCAGTACTTC. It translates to CASSFFGSRGTSAYEQYF.

The chain's CDR3 is CASSLVSEGSDTQYF. In DNA form, the CDR3 reads TGTGCCAGCAGCTTAGTTAGCGAGGGCTCAGATACGCAGTATTTT. The chain carries TRBV7-2 and TRBJ2-3; possibly TRBD2 for D (5 bases). This CDR3 region has 15 residues. Germline V CDR1 and CDR2: SGHTA, FQGNSA. The ends were cut back, 1 base at V and 4 bases at J, with 12 bases in the middle. Together with reference TRBV7-2 and TRBJ2-3, the CDR3 gives the full variable domain: GAGVSQSPSNKVTEKGKDVELRCDPISGHTALYWYRQSLGQGLEFLIYFQGNSAPDKSGLPSDRFSAERTGGSVSTLTIQRTQQEDSAVYLCASSLVSEGSDTQYFGPGTRLTVL.

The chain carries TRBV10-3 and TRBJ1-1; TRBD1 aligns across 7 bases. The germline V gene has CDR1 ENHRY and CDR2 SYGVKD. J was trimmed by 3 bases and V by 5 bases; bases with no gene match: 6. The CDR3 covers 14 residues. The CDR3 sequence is CAISTGEGDTEAFF. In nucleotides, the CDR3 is TGTGCCATCAGTACAGGGGAAGGGGACACTGAAGCTTTCTTT.

CDR3 sequence: CASSMITRNTIYF. The CDR3 DNA reads TGTGCCAGTAGTATGATAACCAGGAACACCATATATTTT. The chain is built from TRBV19 and TRBJ1-3; the D is unclear. Germline loops: CDR1 LNHDA, CDR2 SQIVND (reference sequence). V lost 3 bases, J lost 7 bases, and 10 bases lay in between. The CDR3 spans 13 residues.

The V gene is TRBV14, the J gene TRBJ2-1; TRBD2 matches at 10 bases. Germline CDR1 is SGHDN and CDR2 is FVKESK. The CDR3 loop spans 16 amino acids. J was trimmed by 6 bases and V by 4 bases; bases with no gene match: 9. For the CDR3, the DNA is TGTGCCAGCAGCCCCAGCCTAGCGGGAGTGTTCAATGAGCAGTTCTTC. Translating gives CASSPSLAGVFNEQFF.

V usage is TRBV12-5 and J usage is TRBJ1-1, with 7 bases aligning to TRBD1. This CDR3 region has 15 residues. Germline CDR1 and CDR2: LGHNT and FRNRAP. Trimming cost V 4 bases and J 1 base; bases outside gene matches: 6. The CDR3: CASGSQQGRNTEAFF. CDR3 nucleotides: TGTGCTAGTGGTTCCCAACAGGGGCGGAACACTGAAGCTTTCTTT.

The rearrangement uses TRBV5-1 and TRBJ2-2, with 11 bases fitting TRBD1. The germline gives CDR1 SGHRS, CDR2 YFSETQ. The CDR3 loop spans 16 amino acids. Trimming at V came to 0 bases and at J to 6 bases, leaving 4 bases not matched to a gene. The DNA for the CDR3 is TGCGCCAGCAGCTTGGTTCCGGGACAGGGGGCCGGGGAGCTGTTTTTT. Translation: CASSLVPGQGAGELFF.

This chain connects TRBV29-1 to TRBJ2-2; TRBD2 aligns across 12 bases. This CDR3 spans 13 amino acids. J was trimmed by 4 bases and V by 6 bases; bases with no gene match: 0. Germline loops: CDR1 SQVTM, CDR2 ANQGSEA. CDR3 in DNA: TGCAGCGTGACTAGCGGGGGCACCGGGGAGCTGTTTTTT. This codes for CSVTSGGTGELFF.

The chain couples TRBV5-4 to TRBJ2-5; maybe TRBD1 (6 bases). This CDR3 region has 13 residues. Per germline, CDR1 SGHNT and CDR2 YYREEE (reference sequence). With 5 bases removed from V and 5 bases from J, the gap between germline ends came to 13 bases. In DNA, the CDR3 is TGTGCCAGCAGTTTTCAGGGGTGGGAGACCCAGTACTTC. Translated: CASSFQGWETQYF.

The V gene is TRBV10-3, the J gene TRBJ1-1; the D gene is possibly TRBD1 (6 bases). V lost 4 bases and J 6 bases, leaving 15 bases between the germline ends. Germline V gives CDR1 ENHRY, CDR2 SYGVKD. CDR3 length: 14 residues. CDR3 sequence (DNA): TGTGCCATCAGTGCGGCAGGGGCTAGGGCTGAAGCTTTCTTT. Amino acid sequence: CAISAAGARAEAFF.

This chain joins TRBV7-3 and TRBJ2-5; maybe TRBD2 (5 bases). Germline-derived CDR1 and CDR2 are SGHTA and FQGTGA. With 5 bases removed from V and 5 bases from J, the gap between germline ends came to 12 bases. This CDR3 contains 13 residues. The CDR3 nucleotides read TGTGCCAGCAGCCGAGGGCTTTCGGAGACCCAGTACTTC. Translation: CASSRGLSETQYF.